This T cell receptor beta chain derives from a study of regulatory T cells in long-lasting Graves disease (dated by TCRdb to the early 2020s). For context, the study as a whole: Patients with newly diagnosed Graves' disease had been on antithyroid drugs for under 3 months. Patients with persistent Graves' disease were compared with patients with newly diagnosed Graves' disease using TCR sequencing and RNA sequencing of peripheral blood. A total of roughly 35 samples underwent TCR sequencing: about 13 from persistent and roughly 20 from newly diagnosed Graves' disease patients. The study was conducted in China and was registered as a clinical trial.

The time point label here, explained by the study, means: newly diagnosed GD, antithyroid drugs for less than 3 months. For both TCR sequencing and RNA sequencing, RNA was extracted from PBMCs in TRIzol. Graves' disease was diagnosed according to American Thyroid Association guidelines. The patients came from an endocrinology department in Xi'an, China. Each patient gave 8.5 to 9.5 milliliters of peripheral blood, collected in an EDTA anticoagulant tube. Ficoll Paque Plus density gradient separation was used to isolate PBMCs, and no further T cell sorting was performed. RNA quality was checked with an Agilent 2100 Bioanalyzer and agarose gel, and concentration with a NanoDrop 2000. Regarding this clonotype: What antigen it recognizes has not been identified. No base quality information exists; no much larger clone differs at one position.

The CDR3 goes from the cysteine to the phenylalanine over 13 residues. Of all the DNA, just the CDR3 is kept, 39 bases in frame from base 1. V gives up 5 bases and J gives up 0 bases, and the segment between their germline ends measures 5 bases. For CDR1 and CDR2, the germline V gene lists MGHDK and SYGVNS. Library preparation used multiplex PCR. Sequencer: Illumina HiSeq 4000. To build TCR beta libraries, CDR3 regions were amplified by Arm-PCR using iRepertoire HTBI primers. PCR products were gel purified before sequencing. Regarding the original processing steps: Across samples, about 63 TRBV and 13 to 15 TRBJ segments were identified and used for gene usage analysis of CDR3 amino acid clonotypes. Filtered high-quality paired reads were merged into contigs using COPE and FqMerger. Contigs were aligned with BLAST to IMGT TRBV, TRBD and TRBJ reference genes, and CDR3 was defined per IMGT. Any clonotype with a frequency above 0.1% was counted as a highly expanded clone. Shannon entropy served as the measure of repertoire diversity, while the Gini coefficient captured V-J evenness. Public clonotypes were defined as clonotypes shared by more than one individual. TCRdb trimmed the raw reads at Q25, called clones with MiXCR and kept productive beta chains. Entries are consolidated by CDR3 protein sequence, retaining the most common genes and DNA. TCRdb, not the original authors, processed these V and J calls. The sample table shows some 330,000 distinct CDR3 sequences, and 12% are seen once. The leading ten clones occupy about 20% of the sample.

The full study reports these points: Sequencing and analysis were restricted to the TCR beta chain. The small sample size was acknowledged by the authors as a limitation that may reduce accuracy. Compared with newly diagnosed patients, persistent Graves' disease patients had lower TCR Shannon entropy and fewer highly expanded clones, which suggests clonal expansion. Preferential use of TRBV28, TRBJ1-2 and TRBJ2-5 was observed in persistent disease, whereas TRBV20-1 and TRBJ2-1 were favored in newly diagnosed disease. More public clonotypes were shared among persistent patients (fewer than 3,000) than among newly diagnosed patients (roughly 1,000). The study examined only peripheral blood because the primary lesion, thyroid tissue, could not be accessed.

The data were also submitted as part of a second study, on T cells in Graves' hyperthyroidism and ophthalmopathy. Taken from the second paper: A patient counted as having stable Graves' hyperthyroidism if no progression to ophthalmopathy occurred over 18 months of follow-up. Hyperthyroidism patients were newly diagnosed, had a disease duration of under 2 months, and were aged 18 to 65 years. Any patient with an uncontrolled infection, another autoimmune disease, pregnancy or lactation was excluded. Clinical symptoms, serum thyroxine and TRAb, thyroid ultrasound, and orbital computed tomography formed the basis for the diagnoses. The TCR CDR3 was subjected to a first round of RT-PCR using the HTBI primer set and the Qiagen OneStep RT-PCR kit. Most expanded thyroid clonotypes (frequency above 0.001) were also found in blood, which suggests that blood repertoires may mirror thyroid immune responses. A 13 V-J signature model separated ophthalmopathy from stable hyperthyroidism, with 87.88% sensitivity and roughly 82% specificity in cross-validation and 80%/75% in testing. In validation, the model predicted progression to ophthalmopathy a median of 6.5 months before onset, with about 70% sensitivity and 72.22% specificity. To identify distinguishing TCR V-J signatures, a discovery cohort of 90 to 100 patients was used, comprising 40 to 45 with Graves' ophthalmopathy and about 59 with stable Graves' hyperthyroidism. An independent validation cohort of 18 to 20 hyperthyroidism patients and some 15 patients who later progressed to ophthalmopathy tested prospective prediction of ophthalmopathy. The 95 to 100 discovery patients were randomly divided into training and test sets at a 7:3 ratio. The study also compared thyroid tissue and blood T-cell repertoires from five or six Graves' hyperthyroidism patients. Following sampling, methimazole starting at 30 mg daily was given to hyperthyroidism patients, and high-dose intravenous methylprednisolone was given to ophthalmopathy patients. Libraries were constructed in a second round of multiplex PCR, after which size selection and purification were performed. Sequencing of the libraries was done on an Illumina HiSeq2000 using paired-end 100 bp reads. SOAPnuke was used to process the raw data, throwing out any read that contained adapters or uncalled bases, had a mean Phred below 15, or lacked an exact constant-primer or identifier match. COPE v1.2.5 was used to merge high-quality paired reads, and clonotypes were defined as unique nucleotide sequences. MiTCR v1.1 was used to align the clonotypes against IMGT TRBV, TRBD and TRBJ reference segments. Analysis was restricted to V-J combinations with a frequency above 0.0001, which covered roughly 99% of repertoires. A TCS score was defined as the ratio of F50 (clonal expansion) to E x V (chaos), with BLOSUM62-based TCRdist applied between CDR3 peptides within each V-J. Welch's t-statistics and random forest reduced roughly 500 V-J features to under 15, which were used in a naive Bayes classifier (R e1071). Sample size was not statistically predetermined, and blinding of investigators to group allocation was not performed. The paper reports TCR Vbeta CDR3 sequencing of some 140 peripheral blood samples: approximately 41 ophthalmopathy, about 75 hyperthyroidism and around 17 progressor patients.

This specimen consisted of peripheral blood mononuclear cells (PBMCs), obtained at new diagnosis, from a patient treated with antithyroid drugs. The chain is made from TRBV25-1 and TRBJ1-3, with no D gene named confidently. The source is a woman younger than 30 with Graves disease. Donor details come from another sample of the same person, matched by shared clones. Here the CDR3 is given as CASSWGSGNTIYF. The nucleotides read TGTGCCAGCAGTTGGGGCTCTGGAAACACCATATATTTT.